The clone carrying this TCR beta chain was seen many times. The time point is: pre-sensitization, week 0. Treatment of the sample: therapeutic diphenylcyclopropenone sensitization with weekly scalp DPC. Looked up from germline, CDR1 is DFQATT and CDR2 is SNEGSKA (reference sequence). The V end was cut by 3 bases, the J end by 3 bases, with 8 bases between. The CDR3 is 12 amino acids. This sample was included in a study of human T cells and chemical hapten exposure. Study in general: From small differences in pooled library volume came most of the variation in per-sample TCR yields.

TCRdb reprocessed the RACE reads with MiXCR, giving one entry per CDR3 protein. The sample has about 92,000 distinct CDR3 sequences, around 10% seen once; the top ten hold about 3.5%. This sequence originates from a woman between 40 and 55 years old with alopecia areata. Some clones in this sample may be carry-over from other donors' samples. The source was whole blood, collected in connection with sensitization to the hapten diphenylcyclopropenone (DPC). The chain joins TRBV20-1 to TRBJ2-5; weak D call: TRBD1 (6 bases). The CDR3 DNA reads TGCAGTGCTAGCCACAGGGAAGAGACCCAGTACTTC. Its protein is CSASHREETQYF.